This record looks at one T cell receptor beta chain sequence and its context. The data derive from a study of preoperative IRX-2 immunotherapy in early breast cancer. Profiling relied on immunoSEQ multiplex PCR, and the TCRdb table lists in-frame clones only, not all of them. The data hold roughly 42,000 clones, with about 80% observed a single time. As for treatment: preoperative locoregional IRX-2 cytokine immunotherapy. This phase Ib study tested locoregional IRX-2 cytokine immunotherapy given before surgery. Per germline, CDR1 GTSNPN and CDR2 SVGIG (reference sequence). With 0 bases removed from V and 4 bases from J, the gap between germline ends came to 10 bases. This CDR3 spans 14 amino acids.

The sequencing used tumor tissue, collected after IRX-2 immunotherapy. This chain links TRBV30 with TRBJ1-3; D gene uncertain. The origin of this receptor is a human donor with breast cancer. The CDR3 DNA reads as TGTGCCTGGAGTGTTCGAGGGATAGGAAACACCATATATTTT. It specifies CAWSVRGIGNTIYF.